This T cell receptor (beta chain) was sequenced in a study of CD8+ T cells in alopecia areata. Following RNA extraction, reverse transcription yielded cDNA that acted as the sequencing template. The protocol was immunoSEQ multiplex PCR, while the TCRdb copy is restricted to in-frame clones and leaves out a portion. The sample yields 200,000 to 250,000 clones, around three fifths seen once. Study-wide results and caveats: Between patients, shared TCR sequences were less clear than in mice. This was possibly due in part to HLA diversity in the patient population. A large proportion of expanded lesional clones were detected persisting in scalp and blood during tofacitinib.

The CDR3 sequence is 12 residues long. V was cut by 1 base and J by 1 base, with 4 bases left in between. The germline gives CDR1 SQVTM, CDR2 ANQGSEA. Worth noting for this clone: As yet, its antigen is unknown. The sample holds other DNA sequences that translate to the same CDR3.

The treatment was: oral pan-JAK inhibitor, 5-10 mg twice daily. Samples from alopecia areata patients were lesional scalp punch biopsies and peripheral blood. The chain links TRBV29-1 to TRBJ1-1, with unresolved D. The input for sequencing was CD4+ T cells sorted from blood, taken at week 4, from a patient treated with tofacitinib. The TCR was taken from a human donor with alopecia areata. CDR3 DNA: TGCAGCGTTGAAGGGAAGAACACTGAAGCTTTCTTT. Translation: CSVEGKNTEAFF.